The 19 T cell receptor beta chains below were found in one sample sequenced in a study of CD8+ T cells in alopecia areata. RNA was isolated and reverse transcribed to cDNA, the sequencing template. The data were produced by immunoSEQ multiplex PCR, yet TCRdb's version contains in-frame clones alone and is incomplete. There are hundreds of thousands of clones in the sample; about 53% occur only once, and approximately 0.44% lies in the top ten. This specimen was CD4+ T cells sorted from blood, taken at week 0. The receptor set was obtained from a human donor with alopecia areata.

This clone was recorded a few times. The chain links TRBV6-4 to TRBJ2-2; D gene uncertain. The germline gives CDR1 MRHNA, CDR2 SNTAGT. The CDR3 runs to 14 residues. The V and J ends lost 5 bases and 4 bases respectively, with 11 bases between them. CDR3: CASSPGGRTGELFF. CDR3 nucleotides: TGTGCCAGCAGTCCAGGCGGCCGCACCGGGGAGCTGTTTTTT.

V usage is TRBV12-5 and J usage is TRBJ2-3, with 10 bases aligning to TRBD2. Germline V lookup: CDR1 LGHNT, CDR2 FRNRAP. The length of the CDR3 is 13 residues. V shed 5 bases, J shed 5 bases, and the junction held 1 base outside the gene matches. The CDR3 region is CASGSGGEDTQYF. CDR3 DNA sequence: TGTGCTAGTGGTAGCGGGGGGGAAGATACGCAGTATTTT.

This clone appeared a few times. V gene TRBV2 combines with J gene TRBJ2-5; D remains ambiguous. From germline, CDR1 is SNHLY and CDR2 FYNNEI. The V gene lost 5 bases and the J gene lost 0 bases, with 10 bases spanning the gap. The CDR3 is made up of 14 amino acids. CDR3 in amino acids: CASSYGRDQETQYF. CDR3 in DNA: TGTGCCAGCAGTTACGGACGGGACCAAGAGACCCAGTACTTC.

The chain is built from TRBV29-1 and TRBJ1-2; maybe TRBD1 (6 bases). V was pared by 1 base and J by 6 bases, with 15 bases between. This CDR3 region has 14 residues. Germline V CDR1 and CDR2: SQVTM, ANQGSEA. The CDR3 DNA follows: TGCAGCGTTGAAGTAATACAGGGTATGGATGGCTACACCTTC. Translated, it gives CSVEVIQGMDGYTF. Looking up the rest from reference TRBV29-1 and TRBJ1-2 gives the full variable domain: SAVISQKPSRDICQRGTSLTIQCQVDSQVTMMFWYRQQPGQSLTLIATANQGSEATYESGFVIDKFPISRPNLTFSTLTVSNMSPEDSSIYLCSVEVIQGMDGYTFGSGTRLTVV.

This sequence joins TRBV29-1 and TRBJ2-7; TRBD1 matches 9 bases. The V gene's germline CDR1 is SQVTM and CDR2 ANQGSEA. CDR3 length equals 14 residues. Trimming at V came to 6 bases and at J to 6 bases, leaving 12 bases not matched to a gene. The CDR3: CSVVPGQGRREQYF. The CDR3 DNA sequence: TGCAGCGTAGTACCGGGACAGGGCCGTCGCGAGCAGTACTTC.

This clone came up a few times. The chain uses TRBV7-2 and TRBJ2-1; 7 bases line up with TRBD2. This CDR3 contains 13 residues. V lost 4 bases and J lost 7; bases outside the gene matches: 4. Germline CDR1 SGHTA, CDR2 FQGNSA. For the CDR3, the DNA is TGTGCCAGCAGCTGGGCGGGGGTGAATGAGCAGTTCTTC. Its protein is CASSWAGVNEQFF.

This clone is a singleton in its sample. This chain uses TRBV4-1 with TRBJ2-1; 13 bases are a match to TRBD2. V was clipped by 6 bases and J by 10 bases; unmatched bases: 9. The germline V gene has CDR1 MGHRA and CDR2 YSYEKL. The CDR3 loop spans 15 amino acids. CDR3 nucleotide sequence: TGCGCCAGCAGTTCCGGGACTAGCGGGGTCAGGGAGCAGTTCTTC. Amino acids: CASSSGTSGVREQFF.

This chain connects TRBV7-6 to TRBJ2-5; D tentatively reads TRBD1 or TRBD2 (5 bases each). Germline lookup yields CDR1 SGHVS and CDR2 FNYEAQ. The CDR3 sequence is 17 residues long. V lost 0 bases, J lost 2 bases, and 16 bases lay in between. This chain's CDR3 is CASSLASHRDGQETQYF. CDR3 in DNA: TGTGCCAGCAGCTTAGCCTCCCACCGGGACGGACAAGAGACCCAGTACTTC.

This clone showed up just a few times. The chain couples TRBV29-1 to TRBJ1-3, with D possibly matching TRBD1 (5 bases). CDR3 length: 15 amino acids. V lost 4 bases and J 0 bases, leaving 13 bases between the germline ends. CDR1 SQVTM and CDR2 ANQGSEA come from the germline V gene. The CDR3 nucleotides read TGCAGCGTTGGAGGGGACCCAAACTCTGGAAACACCATATATTTT. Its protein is CSVGGDPNSGNTIYF.

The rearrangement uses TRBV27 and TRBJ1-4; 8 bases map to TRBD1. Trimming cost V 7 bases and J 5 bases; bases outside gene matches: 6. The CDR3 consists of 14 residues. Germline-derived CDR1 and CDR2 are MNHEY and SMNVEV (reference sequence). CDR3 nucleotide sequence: TGTGCCAGCACCTCAGGGGGCGACAATGAAAAACTGTTTTTT. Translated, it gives CASTSGGDNEKLFF.

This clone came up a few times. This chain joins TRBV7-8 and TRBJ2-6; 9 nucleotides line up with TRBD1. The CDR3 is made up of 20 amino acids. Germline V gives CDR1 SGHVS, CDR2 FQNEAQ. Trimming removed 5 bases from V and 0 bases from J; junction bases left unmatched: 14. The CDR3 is CASSILRTGAILSGANVLTF. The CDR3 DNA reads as TGTGCCAGCAGCATCCTAAGGACAGGGGCCATCCTCTCTGGGGCCAACGTCCTGACTTTC.

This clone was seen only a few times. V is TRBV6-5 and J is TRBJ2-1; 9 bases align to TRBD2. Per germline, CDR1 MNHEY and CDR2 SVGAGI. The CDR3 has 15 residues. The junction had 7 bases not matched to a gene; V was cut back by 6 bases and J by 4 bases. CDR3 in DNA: TGTGCCAGCAGCCTTAGCGGGAGTCGGTACAATGAGCAGTTCTTC. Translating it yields CASSLSGSRYNEQFF.

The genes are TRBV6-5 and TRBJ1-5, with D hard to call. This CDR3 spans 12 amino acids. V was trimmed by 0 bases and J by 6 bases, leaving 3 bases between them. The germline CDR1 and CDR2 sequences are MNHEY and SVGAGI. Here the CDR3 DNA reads TGTGCCAGCAGTTACTCCACTCAGCCCCAGCATTTT. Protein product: CASSYSTQPQHF.

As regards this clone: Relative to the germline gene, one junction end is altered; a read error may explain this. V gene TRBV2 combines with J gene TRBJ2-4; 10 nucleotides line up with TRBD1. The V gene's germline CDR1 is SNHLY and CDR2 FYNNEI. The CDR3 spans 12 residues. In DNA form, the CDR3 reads TGTGCCAGCAGTGTTGACCGGGACAGGGGAAACTTC. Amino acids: CASSVDRDRGNF.

The CDR3, as DNA: TGCAGCGTTGCGCAAGTTGTGGCAGCGAACACTGAAGCTTTCTTT. It yields the protein CSVAQVVAANTEAFF. The rearrangement joins TRBV29-1 to TRBJ1-1; D is undetermined. Germline-derived CDR1 and CDR2 are SQVTM and ANQGSEA. The CDR3 length is 15 residues. V lost 4 bases and J lost 1, with 16 bases in between.

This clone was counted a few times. The CDR3 protein is CASTGYNQPQHF. The CDR3 nucleotides are TGTGCCAGCACCGGGTACAATCAGCCCCAGCATTTT. This rearrangement joins TRBV2 to TRBJ1-5; no clear D. V was clipped by 7 bases and J by 3 bases, with 7 bases between them. Germline V lookup: CDR1 SNHLY, CDR2 FYNNEI. The CDR3 contains 12 residues.

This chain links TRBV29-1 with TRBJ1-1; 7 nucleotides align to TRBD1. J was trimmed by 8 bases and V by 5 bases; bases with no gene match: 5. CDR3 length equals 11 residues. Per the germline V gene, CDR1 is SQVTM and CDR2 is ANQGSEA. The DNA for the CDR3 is TGCAGCGTTCGCCGGGACAGAGAAGCTTTCTTT. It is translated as CSVRRDREAFF.

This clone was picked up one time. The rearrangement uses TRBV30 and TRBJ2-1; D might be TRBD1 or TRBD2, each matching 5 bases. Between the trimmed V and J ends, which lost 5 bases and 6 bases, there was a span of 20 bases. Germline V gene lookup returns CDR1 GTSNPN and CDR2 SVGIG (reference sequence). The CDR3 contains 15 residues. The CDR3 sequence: CAWAIGTLSANEQFF. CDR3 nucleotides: TGTGCCTGGGCCATTGGGACCCTTTCGGCCAATGAGCAGTTCTTC. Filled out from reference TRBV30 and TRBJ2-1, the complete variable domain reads SQTIHQWPATLVQPVGSPLSLECTVEGTSNPNLYWYRQAAGRGLQLLFYSVGIGQISSEVPQNLSASRPQDRQFILSSKKLLLSDSGFYLCAWAIGTLSANEQFFGPGTRLTVL.

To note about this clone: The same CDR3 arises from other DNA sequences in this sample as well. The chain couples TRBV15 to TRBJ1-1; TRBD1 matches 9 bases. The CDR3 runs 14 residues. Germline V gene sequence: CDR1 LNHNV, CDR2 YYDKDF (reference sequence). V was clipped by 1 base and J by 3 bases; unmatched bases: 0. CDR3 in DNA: TGTGCCACCAGCAGAGGGGACAGGGACACTGAAGCTTTCTTT. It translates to CATSRGDRDTEAFF.